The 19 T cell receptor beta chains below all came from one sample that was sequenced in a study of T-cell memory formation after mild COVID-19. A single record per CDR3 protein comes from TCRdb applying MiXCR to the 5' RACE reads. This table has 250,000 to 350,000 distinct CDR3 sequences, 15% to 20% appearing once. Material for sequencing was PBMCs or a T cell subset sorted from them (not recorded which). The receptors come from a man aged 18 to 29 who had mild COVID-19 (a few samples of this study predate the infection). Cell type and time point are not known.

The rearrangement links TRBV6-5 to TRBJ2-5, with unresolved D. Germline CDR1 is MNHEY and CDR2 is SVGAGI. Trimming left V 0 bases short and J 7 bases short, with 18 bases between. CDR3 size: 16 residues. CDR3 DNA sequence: TGTGCCAGCAGTTACTCGAAGACGCCCTATAGTCCGACCCAGTACTTC. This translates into CASSYSKTPYSPTQYF.

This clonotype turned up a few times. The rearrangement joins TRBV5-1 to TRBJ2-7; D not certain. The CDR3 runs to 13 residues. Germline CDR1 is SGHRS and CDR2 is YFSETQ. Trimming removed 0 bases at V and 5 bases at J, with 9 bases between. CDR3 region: CASSLVGGDEQYF. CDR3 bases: TGCGCCAGCAGCTTGGTGGGCGGCGACGAGCAGTACTTC.

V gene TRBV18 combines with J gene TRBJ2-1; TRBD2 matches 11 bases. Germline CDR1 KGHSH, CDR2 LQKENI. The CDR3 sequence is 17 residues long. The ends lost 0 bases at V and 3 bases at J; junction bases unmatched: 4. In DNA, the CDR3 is TGTGCCAGCTCACCACCTAGCGGGGGGGCGTACTACAATGAGCAGTTCTTC. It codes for CASSPPSGGAYYNEQFF. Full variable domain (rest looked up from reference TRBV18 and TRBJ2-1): NAGVMQNPRHLVRRRGQEARLRCSPMKGHSHVYWYRQLPEEGLKFMVYLQKENIIDESGMPKERFSAEFPKEGPSILRIQQVVRGDSAAYFCASSPPSGGAYYNEQFFGPGTRLTVL.

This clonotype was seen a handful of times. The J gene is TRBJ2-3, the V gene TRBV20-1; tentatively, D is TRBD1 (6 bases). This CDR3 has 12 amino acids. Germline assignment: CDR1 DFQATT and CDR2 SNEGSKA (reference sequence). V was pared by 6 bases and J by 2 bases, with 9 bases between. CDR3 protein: CSAGGNTDTQYF. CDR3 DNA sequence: TGCAGTGCAGGGGGTAACACAGATACGCAGTATTTT.

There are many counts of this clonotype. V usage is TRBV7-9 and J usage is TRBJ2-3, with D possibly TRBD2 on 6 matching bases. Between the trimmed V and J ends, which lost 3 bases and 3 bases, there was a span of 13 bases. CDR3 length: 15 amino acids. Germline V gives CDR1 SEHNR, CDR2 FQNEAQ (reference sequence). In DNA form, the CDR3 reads TGTGCCAGCAGCTTTCTCGGGGCGGGGACAGATACGCAGTATTTT. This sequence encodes CASSFLGAGTDTQYF.

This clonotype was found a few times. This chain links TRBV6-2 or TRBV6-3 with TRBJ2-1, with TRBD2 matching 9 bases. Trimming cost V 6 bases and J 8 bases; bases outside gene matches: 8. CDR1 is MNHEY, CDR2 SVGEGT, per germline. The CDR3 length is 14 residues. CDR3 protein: CASSHTLAGDEQFF. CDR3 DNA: TGTGCCAGCAGCCATACCTTAGCGGGGGATGAGCAGTTCTTC.

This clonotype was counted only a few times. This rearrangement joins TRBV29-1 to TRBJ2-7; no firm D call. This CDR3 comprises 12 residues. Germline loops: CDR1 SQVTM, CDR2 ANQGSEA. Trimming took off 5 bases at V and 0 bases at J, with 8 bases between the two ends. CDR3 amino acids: CSVMNTSYEQYF. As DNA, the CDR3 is TGCAGCGTTATGAATACCTCCTACGAGCAGTACTTC.

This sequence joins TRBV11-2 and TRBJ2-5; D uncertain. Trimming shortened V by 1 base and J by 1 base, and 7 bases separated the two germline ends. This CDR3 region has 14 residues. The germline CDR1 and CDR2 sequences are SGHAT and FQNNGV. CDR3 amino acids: CASSLVSTQETQYF. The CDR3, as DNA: TGTGCCAGCAGCTTAGTCTCTACCCAAGAGACCCAGTACTTC.

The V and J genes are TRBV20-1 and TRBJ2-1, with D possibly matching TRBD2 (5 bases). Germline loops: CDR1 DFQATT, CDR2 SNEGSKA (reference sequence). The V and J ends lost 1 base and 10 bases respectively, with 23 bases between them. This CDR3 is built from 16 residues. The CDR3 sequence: CSARVSDWSPPIEQFF. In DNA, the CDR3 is TGCAGTGCTAGAGTATCGGACTGGTCTCCGCCGATAGAGCAGTTCTTC.

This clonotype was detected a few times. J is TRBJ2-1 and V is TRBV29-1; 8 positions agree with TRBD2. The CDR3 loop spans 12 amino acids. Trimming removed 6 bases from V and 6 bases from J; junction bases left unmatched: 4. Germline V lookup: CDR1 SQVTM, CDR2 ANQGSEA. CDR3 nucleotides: TGCAGCGTCGACGGGGGGGTCAATGAGCAGTTCTTC. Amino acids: CSVDGGVNEQFF.

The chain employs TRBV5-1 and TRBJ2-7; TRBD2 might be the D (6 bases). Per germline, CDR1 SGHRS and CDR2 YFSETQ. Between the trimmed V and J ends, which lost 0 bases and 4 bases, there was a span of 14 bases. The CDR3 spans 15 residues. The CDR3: CASSLVGGATYEQYF. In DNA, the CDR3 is TGCGCCAGCAGCTTGGTCGGGGGAGCAACGTACGAGCAGTACTTC.

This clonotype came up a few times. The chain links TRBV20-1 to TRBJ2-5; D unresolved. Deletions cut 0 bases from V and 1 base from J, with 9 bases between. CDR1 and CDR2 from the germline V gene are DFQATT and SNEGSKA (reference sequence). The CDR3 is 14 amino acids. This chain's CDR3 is CSARDHKSQETQYF. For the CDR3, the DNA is TGCAGTGCTAGAGATCACAAGAGCCAAGAGACCCAGTACTTC.

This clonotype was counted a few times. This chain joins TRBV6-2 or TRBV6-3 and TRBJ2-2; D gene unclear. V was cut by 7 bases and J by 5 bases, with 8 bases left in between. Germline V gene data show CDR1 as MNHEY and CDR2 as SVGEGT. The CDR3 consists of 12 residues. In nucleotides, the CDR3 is TGTGCCAGCACCCGACGTACCGGGGAGCTGTTTTTT. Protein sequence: CASTRRTGELFF.

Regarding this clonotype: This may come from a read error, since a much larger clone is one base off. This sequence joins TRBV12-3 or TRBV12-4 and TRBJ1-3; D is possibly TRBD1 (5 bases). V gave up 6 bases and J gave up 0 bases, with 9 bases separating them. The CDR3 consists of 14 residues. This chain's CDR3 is CASRPGLSGNTIYF. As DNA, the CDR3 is TGTGCCAGCAGGCCGGGACTCTCTGGAAACACCATATATTTT.

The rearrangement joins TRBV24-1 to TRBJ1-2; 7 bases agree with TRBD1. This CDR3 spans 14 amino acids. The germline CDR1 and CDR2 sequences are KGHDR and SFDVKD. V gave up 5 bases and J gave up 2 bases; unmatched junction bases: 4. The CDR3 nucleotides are TGTGCCACCAGTGCTGCAGGGGGAAACTATGGCTACACCTTC. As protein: CATSAAGGNYGYTF.

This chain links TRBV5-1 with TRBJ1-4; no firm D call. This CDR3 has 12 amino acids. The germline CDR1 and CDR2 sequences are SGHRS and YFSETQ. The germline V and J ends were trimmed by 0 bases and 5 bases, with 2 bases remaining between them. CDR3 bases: TGCGCCAGCAGCTTGGGAAATGAAAAACTGTTTTTT. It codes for CASSLGNEKLFF.

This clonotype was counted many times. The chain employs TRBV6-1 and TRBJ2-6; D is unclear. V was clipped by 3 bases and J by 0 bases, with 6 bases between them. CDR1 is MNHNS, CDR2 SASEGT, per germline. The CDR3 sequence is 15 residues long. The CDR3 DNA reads TGTGCCAGCAGTGAGAAATACTCTGGGGCCAACGTCCTGACTTTC. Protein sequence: CASSEKYSGANVLTF.

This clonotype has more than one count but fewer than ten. DNA of the CDR3: TGCGCCAGCAGCTACGACGGACTAGCGGGCCAAGAGACCCAGTACTTC. It codes for CASSYDGLAGQETQYF. The genes are TRBV5-1 and TRBJ2-5, with TRBD2 matching 11 bases. Trimming removed 3 bases from V and 1 base from J; junction bases left unmatched: 5. Germline V gene sequence: CDR1 SGHRS, CDR2 YFSETQ. This CDR3 has 16 residues. The full variable domain, completed using reference TRBV5-1 and TRBJ2-5, is KAGVTQTPRYLIKTRGQQVTLSCSPISGHRSVSWYQQTPGQGLQFLFEYFSETQRNKGNFPGRFSGRQFSNSRSEMNVSTLELGDSALYLCASSYDGLAGQETQYFGPGTRLLVL.

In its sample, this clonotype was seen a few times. The CDR3, as DNA: TGTGCCAGCAGCACCTACAGGGGAATGAACACTGAAGCTTTCTTT. Protein: CASSTYRGMNTEAFF. J is TRBJ1-1 and V is TRBV11-2; 7 nucleotides match TRBD1. The germline V gene has CDR1 SGHAT and CDR2 FQNNGV. The CDR3 contains 15 residues. With V trimmed by 5 bases and J by 0 bases, 6 bases remained unmatched.